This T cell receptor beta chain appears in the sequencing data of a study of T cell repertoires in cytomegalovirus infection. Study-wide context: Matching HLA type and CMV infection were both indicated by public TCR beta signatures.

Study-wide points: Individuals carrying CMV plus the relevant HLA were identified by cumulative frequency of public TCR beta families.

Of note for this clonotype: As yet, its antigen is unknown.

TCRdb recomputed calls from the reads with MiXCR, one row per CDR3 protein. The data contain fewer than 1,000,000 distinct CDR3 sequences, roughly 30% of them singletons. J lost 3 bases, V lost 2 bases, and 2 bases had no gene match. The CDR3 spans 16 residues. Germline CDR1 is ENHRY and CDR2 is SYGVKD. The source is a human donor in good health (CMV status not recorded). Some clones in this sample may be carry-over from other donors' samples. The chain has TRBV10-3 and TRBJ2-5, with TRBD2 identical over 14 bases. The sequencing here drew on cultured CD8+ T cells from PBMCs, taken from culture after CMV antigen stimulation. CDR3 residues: CAISEPGLAGEETQYF. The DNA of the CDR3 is TGTGCCATCAGTGAGCCGGGACTAGCGGGGGAAGAGACCCAGTACTTC.